This note documents a single T cell receptor beta chain sequence. Its antigen remains unknown. This sample is drawn from a study of CD8 T cells in Susac syndrome. It was negative isolation that provided the CD8+ and CD4+ T cells, whereas TEMRA cells were enriched by FACS. Study conclusions and caveats: The study's TCR sequencing and HLA analysis covered a relatively small number of individuals, and the study acknowledged this.

RNA amounts of about 0.5 to 1 ug underwent reverse transcription with random hexamers. immunoSEQ multiplex PCR amplified TCR beta CDR3 across 54 Vbeta, 13 Jbeta. Via MiXCR, TCRdb re-called the immunoSEQ multiplex PCR reads, giving one row per CDR3 protein. The sample lists about 300,000 distinct CDR3 sequences; almost 85% were seen once. CDR1 and CDR2 (germline): DFQATT, SNEGSKA (reference sequence). Trimming took off 6 bases at V and 6 bases at J, with 12 bases between the two ends. The CDR3 consists of 11 residues. The sequencing input was CD8+ T cells from PBMCs. The sequence derives from a human donor with multiple sclerosis. This chain joins TRBV20-1 and TRBJ2-7, with no clear D. The DNA of the CDR3 is TGCAGTGCCCCGACCTCGTTCGAGCAGTACTTC. Protein product: CSAPTSFEQYF.